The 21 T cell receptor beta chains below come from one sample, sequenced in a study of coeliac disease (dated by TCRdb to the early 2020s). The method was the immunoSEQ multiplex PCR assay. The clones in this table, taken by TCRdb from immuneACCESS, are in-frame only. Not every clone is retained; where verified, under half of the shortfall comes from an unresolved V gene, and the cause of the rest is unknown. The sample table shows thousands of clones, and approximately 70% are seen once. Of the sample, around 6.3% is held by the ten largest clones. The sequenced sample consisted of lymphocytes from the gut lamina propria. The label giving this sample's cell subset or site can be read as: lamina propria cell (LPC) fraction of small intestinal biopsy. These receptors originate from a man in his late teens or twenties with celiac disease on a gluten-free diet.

The chain's CDR3 is CSVARDSSSYEQYF. The CDR3 nucleotides are TGCAGCGTTGCCCGGGACAGCTCATCCTACGAGCAGTACTTC. The chain combines TRBV29-1 with TRBJ2-7, with TRBD1 matching 7 bases. V gave up 4 bases and J gave up 1 base; unmatched junction bases: 7. The CDR3 has 14 amino acids. Germline assignment: CDR1 SQVTM and CDR2 ANQGSEA.

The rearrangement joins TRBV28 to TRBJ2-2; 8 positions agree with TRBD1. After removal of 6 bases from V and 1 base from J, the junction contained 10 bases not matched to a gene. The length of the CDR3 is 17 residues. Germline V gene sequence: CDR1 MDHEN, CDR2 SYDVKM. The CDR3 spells CASSDLDRGENTGELFF. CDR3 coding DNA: TGTGCCAGCAGCGATCTTGACAGGGGAGAGAACACCGGGGAGCTGTTTTTT.

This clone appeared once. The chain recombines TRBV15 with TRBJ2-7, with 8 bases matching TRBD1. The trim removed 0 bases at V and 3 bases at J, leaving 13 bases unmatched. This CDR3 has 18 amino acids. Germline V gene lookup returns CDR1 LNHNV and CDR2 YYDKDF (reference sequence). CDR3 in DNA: TGTGCCACCAGCAGAGAGGGGCGGACCGGGACAGGATACTACGAGCAGTACTTC. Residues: CATSREGRTGTGYYEQYF.

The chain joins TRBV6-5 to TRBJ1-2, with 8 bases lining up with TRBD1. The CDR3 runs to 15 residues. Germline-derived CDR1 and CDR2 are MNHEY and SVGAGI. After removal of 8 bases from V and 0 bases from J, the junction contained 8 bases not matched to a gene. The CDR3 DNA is TGTGCCAGCCGGACAGGGAGGTTCTCTAACTATGGCTACACCTTC. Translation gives CASRTGRFSNYGYTF.

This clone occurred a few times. In nucleotides, the CDR3 is TGTGCCACCATGCTCCACTCGGGGCGGGCACGAGGGACAGCTGGTCACGAGCAGTACTTC. It codes for CATMLHSGRARGTAGHEQYF. The chain combines TRBV9 with TRBJ2-7; TRBD1 aligns across 7 bases. Germline CDR1 SGDLS, CDR2 YYNGEE. V dropped 9 bases and J dropped 5; count of bases not matched to a gene: 32. CDR3 length: 20 residues.

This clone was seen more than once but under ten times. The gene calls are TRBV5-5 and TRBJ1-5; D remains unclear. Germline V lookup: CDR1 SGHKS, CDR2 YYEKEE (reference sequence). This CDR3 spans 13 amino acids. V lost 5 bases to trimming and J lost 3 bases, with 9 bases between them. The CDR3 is CASRKGDNQPQHF. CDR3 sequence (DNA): TGTGCCAGCAGGAAGGGAGACAATCAGCCCCAGCATTTT. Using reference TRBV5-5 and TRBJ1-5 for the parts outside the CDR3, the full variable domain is DAGVTQSPTHLIKTRGQQVTLRCSPISGHKSVSWYQQVLGQGPQFIFQYYEKEERGRGNFPDRFSARQFPNYSSELNVNALLLGDSALYLCASRKGDNQPQHFGDGTRLSIL.

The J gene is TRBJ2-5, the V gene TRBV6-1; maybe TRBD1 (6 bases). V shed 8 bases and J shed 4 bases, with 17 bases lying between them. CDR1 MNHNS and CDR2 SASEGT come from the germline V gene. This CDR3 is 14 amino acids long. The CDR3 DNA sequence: TGTGCCAGCGGGACAATGGGACCGGGAGAGACCCAGTACTTC. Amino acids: CASGTMGPGETQYF.

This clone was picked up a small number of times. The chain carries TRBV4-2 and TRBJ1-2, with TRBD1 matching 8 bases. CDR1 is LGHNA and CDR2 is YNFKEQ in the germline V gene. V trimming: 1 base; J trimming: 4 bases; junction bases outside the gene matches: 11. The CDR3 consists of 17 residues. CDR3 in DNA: TGTGCCAGCAGCCAAGTTGGTCTGACAGGGGAGGGCTATGGCTACACCTTC. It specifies CASSQVGLTGEGYGYTF.

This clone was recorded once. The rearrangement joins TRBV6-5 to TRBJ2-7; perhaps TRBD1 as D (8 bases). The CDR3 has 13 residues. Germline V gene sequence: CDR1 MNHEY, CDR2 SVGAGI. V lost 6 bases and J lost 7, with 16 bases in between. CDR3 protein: CASRRLQGGEQYF. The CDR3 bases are TGTGCCAGCAGACGCCTACAGGGGGGGGAGCAGTACTTC.

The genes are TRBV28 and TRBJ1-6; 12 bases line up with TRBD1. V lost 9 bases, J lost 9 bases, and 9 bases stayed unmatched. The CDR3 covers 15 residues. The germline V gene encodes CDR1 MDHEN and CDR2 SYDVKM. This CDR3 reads CASAPGQGAFSPLHF. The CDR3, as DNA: TGTGCCAGTGCCCCGGGACAGGGGGCGTTTTCACCCCTCCACTTT.

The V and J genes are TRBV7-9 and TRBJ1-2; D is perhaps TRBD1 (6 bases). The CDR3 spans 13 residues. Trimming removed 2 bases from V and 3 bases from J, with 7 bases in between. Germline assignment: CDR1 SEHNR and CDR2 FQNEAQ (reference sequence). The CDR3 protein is CASSLSGDYGYTF. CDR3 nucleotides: TGTGCCAGCAGCTTATCAGGGGACTATGGCTACACCTTC.

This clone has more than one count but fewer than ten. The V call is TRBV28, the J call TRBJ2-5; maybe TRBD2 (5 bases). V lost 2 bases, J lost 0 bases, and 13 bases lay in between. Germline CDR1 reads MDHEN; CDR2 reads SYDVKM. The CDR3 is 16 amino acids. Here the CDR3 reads CASSLPRDTYQETQYF. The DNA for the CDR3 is TGTGCCAGCAGTTTACCGAGGGATACGTACCAAGAGACCCAGTACTTC.

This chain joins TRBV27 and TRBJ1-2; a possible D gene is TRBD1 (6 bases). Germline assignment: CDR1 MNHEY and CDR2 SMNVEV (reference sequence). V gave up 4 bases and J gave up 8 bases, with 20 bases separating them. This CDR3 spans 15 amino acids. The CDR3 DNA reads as TGTGCCAGCAGTTCGGCCGGGACACAGAGGGGAGGCTACACCTTC. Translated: CASSSAGTQRGGYTF.

CDR3 nucleotides: TGTGCCAGCAGCTTGGAGGGGAACTCCTACAATGAGCAGTTCTTC. Its protein product is CASSLEGNSYNEQFF. The chain uses TRBV5-5 and TRBJ2-1; D might be TRBD1 (5 bases). The length of the CDR3 is 15 residues. Trimming cost V 0 bases and J 0 bases, with 7 bases left between them. The germline V gene encodes CDR1 SGHKS and CDR2 YYEKEE (reference sequence).

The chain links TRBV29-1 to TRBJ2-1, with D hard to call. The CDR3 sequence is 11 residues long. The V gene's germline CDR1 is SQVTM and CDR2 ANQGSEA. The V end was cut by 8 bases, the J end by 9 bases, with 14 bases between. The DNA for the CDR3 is TGCAGCCTGTCTAGAATGGGTGAGCAGTTCTTC. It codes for CSLSRMGEQFF.

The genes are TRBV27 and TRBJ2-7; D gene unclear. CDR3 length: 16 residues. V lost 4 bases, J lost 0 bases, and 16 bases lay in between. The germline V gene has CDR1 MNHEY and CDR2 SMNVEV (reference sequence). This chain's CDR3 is CASSSRGGGSSYEQYF. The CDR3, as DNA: TGTGCCAGCAGTTCACGAGGCGGCGGTAGCTCCTACGAGCAGTACTTC.

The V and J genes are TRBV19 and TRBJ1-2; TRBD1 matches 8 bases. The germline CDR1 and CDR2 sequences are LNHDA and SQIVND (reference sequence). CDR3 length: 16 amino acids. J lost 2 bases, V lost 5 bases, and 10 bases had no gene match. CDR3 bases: TGTGCCAGTAGTGCCTTCCCGGGACAGGTAAACTATGGCTACACCTTC. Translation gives CASSAFPGQVNYGYTF.

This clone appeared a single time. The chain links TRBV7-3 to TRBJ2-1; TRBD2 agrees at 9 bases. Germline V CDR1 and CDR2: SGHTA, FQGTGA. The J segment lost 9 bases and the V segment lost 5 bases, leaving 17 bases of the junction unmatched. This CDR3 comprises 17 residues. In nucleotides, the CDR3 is TGTGCCAGCAGCCCGGGTTCCGGGCGGGGGGGCCGGGGTGAGCAGTTCTTC. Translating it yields CASSPGSGRGGRGEQFF.

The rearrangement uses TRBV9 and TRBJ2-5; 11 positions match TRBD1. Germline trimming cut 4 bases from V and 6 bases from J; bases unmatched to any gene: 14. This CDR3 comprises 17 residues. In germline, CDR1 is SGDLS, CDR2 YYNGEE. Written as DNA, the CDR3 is TGTGCCAGCAGCCCGGACACGAGGACAGGGGGCGCAAAGACCCAGTACTTC. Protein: CASSPDTRTGGAKTQYF.

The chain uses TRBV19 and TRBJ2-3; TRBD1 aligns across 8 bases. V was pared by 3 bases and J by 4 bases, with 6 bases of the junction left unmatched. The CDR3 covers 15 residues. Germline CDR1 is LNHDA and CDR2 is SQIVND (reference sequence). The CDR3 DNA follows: TGTGCCAGTAGTATGGATCAGGGGGCCCCAGATACGCAGTATTTT. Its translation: CASSMDQGAPDTQYF.

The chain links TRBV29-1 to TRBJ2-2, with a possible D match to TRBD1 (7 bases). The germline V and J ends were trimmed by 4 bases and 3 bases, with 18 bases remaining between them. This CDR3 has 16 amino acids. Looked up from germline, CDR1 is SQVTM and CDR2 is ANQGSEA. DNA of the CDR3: TGCAGCGTTGGAGTCCCCAGGGGGGTCGACACCGGGGAGCTGTTTTTT. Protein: CSVGVPRGVDTGELFF.